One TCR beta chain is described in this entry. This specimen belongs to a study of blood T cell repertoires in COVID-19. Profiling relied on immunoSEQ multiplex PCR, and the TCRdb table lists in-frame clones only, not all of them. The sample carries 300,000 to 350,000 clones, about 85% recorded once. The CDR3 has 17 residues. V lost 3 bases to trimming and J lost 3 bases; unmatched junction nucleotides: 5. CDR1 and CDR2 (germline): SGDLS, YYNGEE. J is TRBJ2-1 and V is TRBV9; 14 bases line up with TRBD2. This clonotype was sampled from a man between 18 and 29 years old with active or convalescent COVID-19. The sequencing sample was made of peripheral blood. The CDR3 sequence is CASSAWGTSGSYNEQFF. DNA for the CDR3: TGTGCCAGCAGCGCCTGGGGGACTAGCGGGAGCTACAATGAGCAGTTCTTC.